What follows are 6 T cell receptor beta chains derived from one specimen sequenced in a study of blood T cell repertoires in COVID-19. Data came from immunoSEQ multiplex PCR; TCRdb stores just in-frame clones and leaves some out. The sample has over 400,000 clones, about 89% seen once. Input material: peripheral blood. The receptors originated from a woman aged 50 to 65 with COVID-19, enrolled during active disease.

The CDR3 bases are TGTGCCAGCAGCCAAGACAGGGGTGAGCAGTTCTTC. Its translation: CASSQDRGEQFF. The chain joins TRBV3-1 (or the pseudogene TRBV3-2) to TRBJ2-1, with D possibly being TRBD1 (6 bases). Trimming removed 0 bases from V and 9 bases from J, with 6 bases in between. Germline CDR1 LGHDT, CDR2 YNNKEL (reference sequence). The CDR3 spans 12 residues.

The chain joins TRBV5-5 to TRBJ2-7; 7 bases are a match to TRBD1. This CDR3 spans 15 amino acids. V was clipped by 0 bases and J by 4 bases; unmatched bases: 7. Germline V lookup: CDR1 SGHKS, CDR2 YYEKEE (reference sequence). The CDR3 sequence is CASSLATGEGYEQYF. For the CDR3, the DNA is TGTGCCAGCAGCTTGGCAACAGGGGAAGGATACGAGCAGTACTTC.

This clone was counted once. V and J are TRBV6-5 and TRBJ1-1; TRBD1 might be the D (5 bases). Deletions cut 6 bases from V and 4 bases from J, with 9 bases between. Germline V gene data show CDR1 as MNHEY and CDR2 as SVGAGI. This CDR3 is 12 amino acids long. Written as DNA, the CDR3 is TGTGCCAGCAGGGGGCTCTCCACTGAAGCTTTCTTT. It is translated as CASRGLSTEAFF.

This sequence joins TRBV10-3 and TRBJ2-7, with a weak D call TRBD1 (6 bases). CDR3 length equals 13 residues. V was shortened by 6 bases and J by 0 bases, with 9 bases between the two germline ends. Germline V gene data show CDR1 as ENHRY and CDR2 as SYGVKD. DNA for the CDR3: TGTGCCATCAGAGGGGACATCTCCTACGAGCAGTACTTC. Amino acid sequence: CAIRGDISYEQYF.

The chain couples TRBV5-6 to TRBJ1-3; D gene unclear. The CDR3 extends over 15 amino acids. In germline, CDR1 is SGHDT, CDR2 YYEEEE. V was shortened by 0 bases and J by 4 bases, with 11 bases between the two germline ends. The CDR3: CASSLAGGYGNTIYF. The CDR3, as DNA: TGTGCCAGCAGCTTGGCCGGAGGGTACGGAAACACCATATATTTT.

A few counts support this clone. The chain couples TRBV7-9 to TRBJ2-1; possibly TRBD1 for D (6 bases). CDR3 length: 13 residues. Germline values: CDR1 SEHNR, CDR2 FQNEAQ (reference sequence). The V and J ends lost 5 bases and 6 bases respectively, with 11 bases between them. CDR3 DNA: TGTGCCAGCAGCACCGGACAGTCCAATGAGCAGTTCTTC. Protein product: CASSTGQSNEQFF.